This record covers a single T cell receptor beta chain. The antigen is unknown. The table came from immunoSEQ multiplex PCR; TCRdb's copy has only in-frame clones and leaves some out. The data show some 40,000 clones, roughly 83% seen once. PCR or immunohistochemistry showed mismatch repair deficiency in every enrolled patient. Three pembrolizumab responders had their TCRs sequenced. The sample belongs to a study of PD-1 blockade in mismatch repair-deficient tumors. Study summary: Patients had around 12 mismatch repair-deficient cancer types, all previously treated and progressing.

Study-wide results and caveats: After pembrolizumab, tumor-resident clones rose rapidly, then generally contracted before radiologic responses.

Germline V lookup: CDR1 MNHEY, CDR2 SMNVEV (reference sequence). This CDR3 has 15 amino acids. The V and J ends lost 3 bases and 0 bases, in that order; junction bases with no gene match: 4. Sample: PBMCs, taken roughly 39 weeks after starting pembrolizumab. This rearrangement joins TRBV27 to TRBJ2-7; 8 bases match TRBD1. This sequence originates from an adult with mismatch repair-deficient cancer. The CDR3 protein is CASSLTGADSYEQYF. The CDR3 coding sequence is TGTGCCAGCAGTTTGACAGGGGCCGACTCCTACGAGCAGTACTTC.